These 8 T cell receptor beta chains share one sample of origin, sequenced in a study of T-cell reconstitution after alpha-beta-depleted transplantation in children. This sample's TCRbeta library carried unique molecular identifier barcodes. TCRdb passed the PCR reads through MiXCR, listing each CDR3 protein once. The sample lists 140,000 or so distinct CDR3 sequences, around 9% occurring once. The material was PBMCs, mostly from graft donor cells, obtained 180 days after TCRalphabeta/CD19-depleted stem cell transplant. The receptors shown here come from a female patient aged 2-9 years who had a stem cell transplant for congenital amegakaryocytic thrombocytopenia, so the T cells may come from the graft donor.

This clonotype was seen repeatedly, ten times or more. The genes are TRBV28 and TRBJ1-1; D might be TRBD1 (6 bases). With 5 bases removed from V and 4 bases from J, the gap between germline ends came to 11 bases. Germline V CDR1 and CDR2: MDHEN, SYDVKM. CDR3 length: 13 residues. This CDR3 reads CASSGQGTTEAFF. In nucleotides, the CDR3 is TGTGCCAGCAGTGGGCAGGGGACCACTGAAGCTTTCTTT.

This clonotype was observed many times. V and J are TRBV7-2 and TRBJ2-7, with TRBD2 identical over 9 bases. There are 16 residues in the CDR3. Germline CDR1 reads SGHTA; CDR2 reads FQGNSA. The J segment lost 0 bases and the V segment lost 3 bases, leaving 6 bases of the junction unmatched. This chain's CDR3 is CASSFTLREGSYEQYF. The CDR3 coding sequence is TGTGCCAGCAGCTTCACGTTGCGGGAGGGCTCCTACGAGCAGTACTTC.

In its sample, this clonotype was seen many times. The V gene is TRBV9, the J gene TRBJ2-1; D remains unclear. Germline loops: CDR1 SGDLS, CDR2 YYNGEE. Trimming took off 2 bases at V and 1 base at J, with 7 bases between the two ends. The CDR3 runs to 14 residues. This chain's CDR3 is CASSVSGSYNEQFF. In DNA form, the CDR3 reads TGTGCCAGCAGCGTTTCAGGATCCTACAATGAGCAGTTCTTC.

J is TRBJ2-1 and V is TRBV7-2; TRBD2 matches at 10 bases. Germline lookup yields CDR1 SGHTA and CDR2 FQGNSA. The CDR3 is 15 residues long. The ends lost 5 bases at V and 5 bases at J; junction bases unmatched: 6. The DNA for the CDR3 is TGTGCCAGCAGCGCGGGACTAGCGCCAAACAATGAGCAGTTCTTC. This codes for CASSAGLAPNNEQFF.

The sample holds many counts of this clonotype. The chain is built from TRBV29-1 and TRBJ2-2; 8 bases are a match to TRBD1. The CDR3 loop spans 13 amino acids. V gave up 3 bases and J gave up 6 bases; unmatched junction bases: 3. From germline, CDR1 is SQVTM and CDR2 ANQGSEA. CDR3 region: CSVDRGRPGELFF. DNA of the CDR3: TGCAGCGTTGACAGGGGGCGCCCCGGGGAGCTGTTTTTT.

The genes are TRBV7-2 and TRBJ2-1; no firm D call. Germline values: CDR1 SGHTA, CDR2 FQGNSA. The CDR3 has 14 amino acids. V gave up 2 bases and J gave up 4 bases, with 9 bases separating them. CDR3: CASSLRQVYNEQFF. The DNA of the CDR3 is TGTGCCAGCAGCTTACGTCAGGTATACAATGAGCAGTTCTTC.

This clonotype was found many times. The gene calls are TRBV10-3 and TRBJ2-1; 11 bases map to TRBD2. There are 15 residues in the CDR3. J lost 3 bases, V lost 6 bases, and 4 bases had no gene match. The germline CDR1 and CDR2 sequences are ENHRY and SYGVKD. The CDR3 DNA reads TGTGCCATCAGACCAACTAGCGGGGGCTACAATGAGCAGTTCTTC. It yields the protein CAIRPTSGGYNEQFF.

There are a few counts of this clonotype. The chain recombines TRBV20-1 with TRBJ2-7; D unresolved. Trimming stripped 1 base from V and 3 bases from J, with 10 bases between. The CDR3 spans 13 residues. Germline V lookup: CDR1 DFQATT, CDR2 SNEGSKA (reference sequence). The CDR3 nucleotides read TGCAGTGCTAGAGTTTGCGCCCTCTACGAGCAGTACTTC. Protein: CSARVCALYEQYF.